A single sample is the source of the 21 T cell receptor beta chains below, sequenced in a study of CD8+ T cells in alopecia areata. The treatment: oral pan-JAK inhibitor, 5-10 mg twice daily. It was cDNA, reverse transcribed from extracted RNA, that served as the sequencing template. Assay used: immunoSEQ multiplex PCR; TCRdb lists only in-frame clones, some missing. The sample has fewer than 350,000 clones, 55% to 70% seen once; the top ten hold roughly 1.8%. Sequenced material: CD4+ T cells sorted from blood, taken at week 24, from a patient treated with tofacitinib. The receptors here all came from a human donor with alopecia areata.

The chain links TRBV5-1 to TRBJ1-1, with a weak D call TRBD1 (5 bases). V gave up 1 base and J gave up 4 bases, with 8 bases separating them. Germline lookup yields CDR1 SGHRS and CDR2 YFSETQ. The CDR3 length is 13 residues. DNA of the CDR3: TGCGCCAGCAGCTTGCACGGGGGCACTGAAGCTTTCTTT. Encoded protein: CASSLHGGTEAFF.

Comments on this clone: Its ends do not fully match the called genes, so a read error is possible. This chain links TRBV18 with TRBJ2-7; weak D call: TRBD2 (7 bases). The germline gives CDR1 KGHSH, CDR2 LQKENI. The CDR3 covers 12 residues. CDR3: CASRGGSYGQYF. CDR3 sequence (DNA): TGTGCCAGCCGCGGGGGCTCCTACGGGCAGTACTTC.

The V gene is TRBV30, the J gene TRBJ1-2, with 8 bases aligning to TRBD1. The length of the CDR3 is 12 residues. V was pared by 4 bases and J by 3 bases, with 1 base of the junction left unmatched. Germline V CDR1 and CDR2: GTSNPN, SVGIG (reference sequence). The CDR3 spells CAWIQGDYGYTF. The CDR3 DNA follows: TGTGCCTGGATACAGGGGGACTATGGCTACACCTTC.

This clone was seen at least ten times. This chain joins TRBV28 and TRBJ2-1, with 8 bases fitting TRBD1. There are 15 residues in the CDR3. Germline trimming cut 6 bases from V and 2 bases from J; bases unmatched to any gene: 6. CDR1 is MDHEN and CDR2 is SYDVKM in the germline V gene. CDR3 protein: CASSRTGNPYNEQFF. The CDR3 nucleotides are TGTGCCAGCAGCAGGACAGGGAATCCCTACAATGAGCAGTTCTTC.

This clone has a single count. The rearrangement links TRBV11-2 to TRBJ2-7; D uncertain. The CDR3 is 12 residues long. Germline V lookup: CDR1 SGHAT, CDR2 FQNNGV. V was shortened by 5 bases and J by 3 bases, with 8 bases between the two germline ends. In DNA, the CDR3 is TGTGCCAGCAGCGGCCCAGGCTACGAGCAGTACTTC. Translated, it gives CASSGPGYEQYF.

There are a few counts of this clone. The CDR3 protein is CAWSVGTGSNQPQHF. The CDR3 region has the DNA TGTGCCTGGAGTGTTGGGACAGGGAGCAATCAGCCCCAGCATTTT. The gene calls are TRBV30 and TRBJ1-5, with 9 positions matching TRBD1. The CDR3 is made up of 15 amino acids. V trimming: 0 bases; J trimming: 1 base; junction bases outside the gene matches: 1. CDR1 GTSNPN and CDR2 SVGIG come from the germline V gene (reference sequence).

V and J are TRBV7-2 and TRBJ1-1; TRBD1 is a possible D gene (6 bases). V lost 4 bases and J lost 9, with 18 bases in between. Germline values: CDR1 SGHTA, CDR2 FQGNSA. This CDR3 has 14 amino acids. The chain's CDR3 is CASSSRGQGLQAFF. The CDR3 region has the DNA TGTGCCAGCAGCTCCCGGGGTCAGGGGCTGCAAGCTTTCTTT.

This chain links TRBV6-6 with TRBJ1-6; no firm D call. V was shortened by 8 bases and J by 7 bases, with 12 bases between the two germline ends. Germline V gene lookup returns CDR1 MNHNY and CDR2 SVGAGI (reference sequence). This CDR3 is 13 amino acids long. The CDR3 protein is CASSREPNSPLHF. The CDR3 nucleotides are TGTGCCAGCTCGCGAGAACCGAATTCACCCCTCCACTTT.

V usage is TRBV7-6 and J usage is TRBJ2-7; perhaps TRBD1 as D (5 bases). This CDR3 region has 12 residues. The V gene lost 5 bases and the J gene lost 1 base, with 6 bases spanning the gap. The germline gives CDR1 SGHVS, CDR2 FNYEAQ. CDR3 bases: TGTGCCAGCAGCGGACAATCCTACGAGCAGTACTTC. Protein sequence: CASSGQSYEQYF.

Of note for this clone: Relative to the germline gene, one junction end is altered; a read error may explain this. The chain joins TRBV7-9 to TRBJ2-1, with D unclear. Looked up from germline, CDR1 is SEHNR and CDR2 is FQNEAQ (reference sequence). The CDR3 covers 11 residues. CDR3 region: CASSSFNEQFF. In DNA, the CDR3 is TGTGCCAGCAGCTCCTTCAATGAGCAGTTCTTC.

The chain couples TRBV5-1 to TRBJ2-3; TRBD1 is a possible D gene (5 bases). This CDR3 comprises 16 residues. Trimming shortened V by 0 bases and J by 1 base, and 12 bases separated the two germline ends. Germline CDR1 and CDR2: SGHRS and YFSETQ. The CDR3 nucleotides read TGCGCCAGCAGCTTGGCCGGGCCGACAGGCACAGATACGCAGTATTTT. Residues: CASSLAGPTGTDTQYF. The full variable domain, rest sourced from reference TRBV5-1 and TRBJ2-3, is KAGVTQTPRYLIKTRGQQVTLSCSPISGHRSVSWYQQTPGQGLQFLFEYFSETQRNKGNFPGRFSGRQFSNSRSEMNVSTLELGDSALYLCASSLAGPTGTDTQYFGPGTRLTVL.

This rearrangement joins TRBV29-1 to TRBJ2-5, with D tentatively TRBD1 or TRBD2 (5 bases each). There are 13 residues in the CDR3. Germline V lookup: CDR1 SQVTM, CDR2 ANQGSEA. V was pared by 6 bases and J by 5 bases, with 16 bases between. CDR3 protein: CSVRGQVRETQYF. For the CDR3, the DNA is TGCAGCGTCCGGGGCCAAGTAAGGGAGACCCAGTACTTC.

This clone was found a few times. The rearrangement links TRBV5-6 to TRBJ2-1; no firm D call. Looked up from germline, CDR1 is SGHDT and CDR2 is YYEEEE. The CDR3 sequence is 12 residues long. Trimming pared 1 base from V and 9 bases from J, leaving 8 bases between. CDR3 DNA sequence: TGTGCCAGCAGCTTGCCTCCCAGTGAGCAGTTCTTC. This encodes CASSLPPSEQFF.

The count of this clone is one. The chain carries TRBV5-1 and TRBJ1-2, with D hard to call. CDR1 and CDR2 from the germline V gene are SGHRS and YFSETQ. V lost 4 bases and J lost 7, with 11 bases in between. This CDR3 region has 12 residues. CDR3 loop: CASSAQATGYTF. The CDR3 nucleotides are TGCGCCAGCAGCGCGCAAGCTACTGGCTACACCTTC.

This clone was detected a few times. The DNA of the CDR3 is TGTGCCAGCAGCTCGGGACAGCCGGTCGTGGCCAAAAACATTCAGTACTTC. As protein: CASSSGQPVVAKNIQYF. The chain is built from TRBV7-2 and TRBJ2-4; 7 positions match TRBD1. From germline, CDR1 is SGHTA and CDR2 FQGNSA. This CDR3 has 17 amino acids. V gave up 4 bases and J gave up 1 base; unmatched junction bases: 10.

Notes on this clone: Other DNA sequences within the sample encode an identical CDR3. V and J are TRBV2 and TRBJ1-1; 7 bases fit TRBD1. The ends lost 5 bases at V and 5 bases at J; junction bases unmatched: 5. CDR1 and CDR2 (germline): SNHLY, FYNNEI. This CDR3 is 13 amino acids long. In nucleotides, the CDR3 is TGTGCCAGCAGTCGAGACAGGGAAACTGAAGCTTTCTTT. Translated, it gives CASSRDRETEAFF.

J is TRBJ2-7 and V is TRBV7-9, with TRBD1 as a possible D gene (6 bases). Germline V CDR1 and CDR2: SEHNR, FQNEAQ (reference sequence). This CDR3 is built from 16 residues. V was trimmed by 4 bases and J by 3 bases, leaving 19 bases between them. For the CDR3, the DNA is TGTGCCAGCAGCTACTTAAACCGGGACACCTTCTACGAGCAGTACTTC. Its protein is CASSYLNRDTFYEQYF.

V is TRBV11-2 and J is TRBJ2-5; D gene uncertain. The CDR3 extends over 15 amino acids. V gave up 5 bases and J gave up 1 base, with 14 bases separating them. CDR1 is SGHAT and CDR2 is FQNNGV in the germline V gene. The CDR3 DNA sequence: TGTGCCAGCAGCATCGACCCGGTCTTCCAAGAGACCCAGTACTTC. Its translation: CASSIDPVFQETQYF.

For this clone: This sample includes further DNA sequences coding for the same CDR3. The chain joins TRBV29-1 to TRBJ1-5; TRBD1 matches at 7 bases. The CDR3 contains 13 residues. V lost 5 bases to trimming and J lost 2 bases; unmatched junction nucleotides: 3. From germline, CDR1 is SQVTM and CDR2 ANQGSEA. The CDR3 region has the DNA TGCAGCGTTACAGGGGAGGGCAATCAGCCCCAGCATTTT. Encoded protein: CSVTGEGNQPQHF.

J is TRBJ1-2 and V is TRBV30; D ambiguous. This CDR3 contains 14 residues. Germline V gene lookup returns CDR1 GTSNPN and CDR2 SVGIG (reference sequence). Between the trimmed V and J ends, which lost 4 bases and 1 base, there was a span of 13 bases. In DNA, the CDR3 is TGTGCCTGGATTCCAGGACTACGTAACTATGGCTACACCTTC. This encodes CAWIPGLRNYGYTF.

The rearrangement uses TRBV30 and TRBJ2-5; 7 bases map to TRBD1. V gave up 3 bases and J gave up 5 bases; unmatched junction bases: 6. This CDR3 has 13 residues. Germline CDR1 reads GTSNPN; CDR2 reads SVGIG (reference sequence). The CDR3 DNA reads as TGTGCCTGGAGCTACAGGGGCGCGGAGACCCAGTACTTC. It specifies CAWSYRGAETQYF.